This T cell receptor (beta chain) was sequenced in a study of blood T cell repertoires in COVID-19. At the level of the study: Whether acute or convalescent, the COVID-19 samples came from the United States, Italy and Spain. The analysed material was cDNA or gDNA that came from T cells, B-cell-depleted T cells, or PBMCs.

Original methodology: Nucleated cell number was recorded as an estimate derived from reference gene primer amplification. Profiled with immunoSEQ multiplex PCR; TCRdb holds only in-frame clones, not every one. V and J calls and clone size follow that table, whereas D and trimming were derived from the DNA. In the table there are 110,000 or so clones, about 76% of which are singletons. This CDR3 is built from 15 residues. Germline V lookup: CDR1 SGHVS, CDR2 FQNEAQ. V shed 3 bases and J shed 2 bases, with 13 bases lying between them. The clonotype was recovered from a woman in her sixties or seventies with acute or convalescent COVID-19. V is TRBV7-8 and J is TRBJ1-2; D possibly corresponds to TRBD1 (5 bases). Sample: peripheral blood. CDR3 loop: CASSFDRDWNYGYTF. Written as DNA, the CDR3 is TGTGCCAGCAGCTTTGACCGGGACTGGAACTATGGCTACACCTTC.